These T cell receptor beta chains were read from a single sample in a study of blood T cell repertoires in COVID-19. Sequencing was performed with immunoSEQ multiplex PCR; in TCRdb, only in-frame clones are kept and a portion is missing. The sample lists 200,000 to 250,000 clones, about four fifths occurring once. Sequencing was carried out using PBMCs or T cells enriched from blood (not recorded which). Source of these receptors: a middle-aged woman who had recovered from COVID-19. Both conserved end residues are part of each CDR3. Each record gives: D gene, V gene, clone size, J gene, CDR3 protein, CDR3 DNA. A D gene is named only where the DNA matches it firmly. Clone size is stated in some rows and not others, as once, few, many or a class when expanded.

>-|TRBV2|-|TRBJ1-6
CASTQAGAQGSPLHF
TGTGCCAGCACCCAGGCGGGGGCTCAGGGTTCACCCCTCCACTTT
>-|TRBV20-1|-|TRBJ2-5
CSARVIETQYF
TGCAGTGCTAGAGTTATAGAAACCCAGTACTTC
>TRBD1|TRBV3-1/TRBV3-2|-|TRBJ1-4
CASSPSRTGGNEKLFF
TGTGCCAGCAGCCCGTCCCGGACAGGGGGTAATGAAAAACTGTTTTTT
>-|TRBV6-5|-|TRBJ2-2
CASTTAGAPTGELFF
TGTGCCAGCACTACCGCGGGGGCCCCCACCGGGGAGCTGTTTTTT
>-|TRBV27|-|TRBJ2-7
CASSFDLASRIYEQYF
TGTGCCAGCAGTTTTGATCTGGCTAGCAGAATCTACGAGCAGTACTTC
>-|TRBV5-4|-|TRBJ2-3
CASSAGGRTYSTDTQYF
TGTGCCAGCAGCGCAGGCGGGCGGACTTATAGCACAGATACGCAGTATTTT
>-|TRBV18|-|TRBJ2-1
CASSPGRVNNEQFF
TGTGCCAGCTCACCAGGGCGGGTGAACAATGAGCAGTTCTTC
>-|TRBV4-2|-|TRBJ1-4
CASSQVNEVLTNEKLFF
TGTGCCAGCAGCCAAGTAAATGAGGTTCTAACTAATGAAAAACTGTTTTTT
>TRBD1|TRBV7-3|-|TRBJ2-2
CASSSRQGAAGELFF
TGTGCCAGCAGCTCACGACAGGGGGCGGCCGGGGAGCTGTTTTTT
>TRBD2|TRBV7-9|-|TRBJ2-1
CASSANLAGGYNEQFF
TGTGCCAGCAGCGCCAACCTAGCGGGAGGATACAATGAGCAGTTCTTC
>TRBD1|TRBV24-1|few|TRBJ2-3
CATGGQARGTDTQYF
TGTGCCACCGGAGGACAGGCGAGGGGCACAGATACGCAGTATTTT
>-|TRBV28|few|TRBJ1-6
CASSLGREGSPLHF
TGTGCCAGCAGTTTAGGCAGGGAGGGGTCACCCCTCCACTTT
>-|TRBV1|-|TRBJ1-5
CTSSQSFPGRGDSNQPQHF
TGCACCAGCAGCCAATCGTTCCCAGGGCGGGGGGATAGCAATCAGCCCCAGCATTTT
>-|TRBV7-9|-|TRBJ2-1
CASSFQRTTYNEQFF
TGTGCCAGCAGCTTTCAGCGGACTACCTACAATGAGCAGTTCTTC
>-|TRBV11-3|-|TRBJ2-4
CASSSGRNIQYF
TGTGCCAGCAGTTCGGGGAGGAACATTCAGTACTTC
>TRBD2|TRBV19|-|TRBJ2-5
CASSIAGTSGQETQYF
TGTGCCAGTAGTATAGCGGGGACTAGCGGACAAGAGACCCAGTACTTC
>-|TRBV19|-|TRBJ2-7
CASSIATSPGYEQYF
TGTGCCAGTAGTATCGCGACCTCACCGGGCTACGAGCAGTACTTC
>TRBD1|TRBV28|-|TRBJ1-5
CASSSPGQGGQPQHF
TGTGCCAGCAGTTCACCGGGACAGGGAGGCCAGCCCCAGCATTTT
>-|TRBV6-2/TRBV6-3|-|TRBJ2-4
CASTPQRGVKGDIQYF
TGTGCCAGCACCCCCCAACGGGGAGTGAAAGGAGACATTCAGTACTTC
>TRBD2|TRBV19|-|TRBJ2-1
CASSTGGSSYNEQFF
TGTGCCAGTAGTACCGGCGGGAGCTCCTACAATGAGCAGTTCTTC
>-|TRBV5-1|-|TRBJ2-1
CASSLRAGGNEQFF
TGCGCCAGCAGCTTGAGGGCAGGAGGGAATGAGCAGTTCTTC